This TCR beta chain is from a study of blood T cell repertoires in COVID-19. Study information: From the United States, Italy and Spain came samples of acute and convalescent COVID-19. The analysed material was cDNA or gDNA that came from T cells, B-cell-depleted T cells, or PBMCs.

The ends lost 5 bases at V and 10 bases at J; junction bases unmatched: 17. From germline, CDR1 is SGHTA and CDR2 FQGNSA. This CDR3 has 16 residues. In the authors' methods: Estimation of nucleated cell counts was performed using reference gene primer amplification. Using immunoSEQ multiplex PCR, the repertoire was profiled, and TCRdb retains in-frame clones only, with some absent. D and trimming come from the DNA, and the V and J calls and clone size come from that table. The sample yields 200,000 to 300,000 clones, 75% to 90% seen once. The specimen sequenced was peripheral blood. The V gene is TRBV7-2, the J gene TRBJ2-1; 7 positions match TRBD2. The source of this sequence is a man aged 40-55 years with acute or convalescent COVID-19. The CDR3 loop is CASSQRGSSGMEEQFF. The CDR3 bases are TGTGCCAGCAGCCAGCGGGGTAGCTCGGGGATGGAAGAGCAGTTCTTC.